This paragraph covers one T cell receptor (beta chain) sequence. A junction end diverges from the germline sequence, so it may reflect a read error. 60 Vbeta and 13 Jbeta primers were used in PCR. This table comes from immunoSEQ multiplex PCR, and its TCRdb copy is limited to in-frame clones, with some not included. The sample lists 150,000 or so clones, 75% to 80% seen once, with more than 13% in the top ten. This sample was included in a study of cytomegalovirus exposure and HLA in healthy donors. In germline, CDR1 is SGHVS, CDR2 FNYEAQ. CDR3 size: 15 residues. The chain combines TRBV7-6 with TRBJ1-3; no reliable D call. Sequencing input: PBMCs. This TCR was recovered from a man between 50 and 59 years old in good health and CMV-seropositive. This chain's CDR3 is CASSIAPSSGNTIYF. CDR3 sequence (DNA): TGTGCCAGCAGCATAGCCCCTAGCTCTGGAAACACCATATATTTT.